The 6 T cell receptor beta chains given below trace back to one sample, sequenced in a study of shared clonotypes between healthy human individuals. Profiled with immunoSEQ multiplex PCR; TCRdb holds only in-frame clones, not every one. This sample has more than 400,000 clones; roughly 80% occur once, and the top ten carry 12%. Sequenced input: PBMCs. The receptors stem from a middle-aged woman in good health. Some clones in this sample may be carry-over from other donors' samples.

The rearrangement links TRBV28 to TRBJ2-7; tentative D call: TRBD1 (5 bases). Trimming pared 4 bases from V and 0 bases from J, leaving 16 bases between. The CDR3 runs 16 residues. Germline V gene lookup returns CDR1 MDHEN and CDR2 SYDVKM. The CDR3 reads CASSSLEQATSYEQYF. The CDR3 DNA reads TGTGCCAGCAGTTCCCTGGAACAGGCGACCTCCTACGAGCAGTACTTC.

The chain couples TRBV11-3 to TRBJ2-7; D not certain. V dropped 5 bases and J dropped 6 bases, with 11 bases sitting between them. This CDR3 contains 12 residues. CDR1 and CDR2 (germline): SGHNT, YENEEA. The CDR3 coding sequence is TGTGCCAGCAGCCAGAACACGGGCGAGCAGTACTTC. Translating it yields CASSQNTGEQYF. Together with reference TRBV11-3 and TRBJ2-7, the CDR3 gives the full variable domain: EAGVVQSPRYKIIEKKQPVAFWCNPISGHNTLYWYLQNLGQGPELLIRYENEEAVDDSQLPKDRFSAERLKGVDSTLKIQPAELGDSAVYLCASSQNTGEQYFGPGTRLTVT.

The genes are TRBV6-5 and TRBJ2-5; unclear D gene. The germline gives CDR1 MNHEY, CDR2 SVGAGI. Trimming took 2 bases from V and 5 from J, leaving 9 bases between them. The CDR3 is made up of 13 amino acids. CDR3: CASSYPPRETQYF. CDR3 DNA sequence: TGTGCCAGCAGTTACCCCCCCCGGGAGACCCAGTACTTC.

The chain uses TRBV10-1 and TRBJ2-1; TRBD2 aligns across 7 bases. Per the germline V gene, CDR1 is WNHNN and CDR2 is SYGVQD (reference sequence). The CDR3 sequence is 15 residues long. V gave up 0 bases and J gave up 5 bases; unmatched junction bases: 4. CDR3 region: CASSESLGLHNEQFF. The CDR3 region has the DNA TGCGCCAGCAGTGAGTCGCTGGGACTACACAATGAGCAGTTCTTC.

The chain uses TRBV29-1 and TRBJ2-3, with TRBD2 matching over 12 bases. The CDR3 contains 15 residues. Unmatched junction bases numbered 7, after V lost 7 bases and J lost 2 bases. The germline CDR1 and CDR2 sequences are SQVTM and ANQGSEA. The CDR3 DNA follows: TGCAGCGGCGATCTAGCGGGAGGGCCCACAGATACGCAGTATTTT. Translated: CSGDLAGGPTDTQYF.

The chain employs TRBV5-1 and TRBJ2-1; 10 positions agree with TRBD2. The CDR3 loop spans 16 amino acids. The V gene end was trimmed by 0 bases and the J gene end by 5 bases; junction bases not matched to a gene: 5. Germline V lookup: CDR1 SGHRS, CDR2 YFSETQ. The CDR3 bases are TGCGCCAGCAGCTTGGATAGCGGGAGGACAAACAATGAGCAGTTCTTC. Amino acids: CASSLDSGRTNNEQFF.